This TCR beta chain was sequenced during a study of blood T cells in healthy people across ages. General study results and limits: When set beside aged donors, long-lived donors presented more naive CD4+ cells and higher diversity. It was found that TCR beta diversity correlated strongly with the percentage of naive T cells.

PCR was performed a second time for roughly 7 to 11 cycles using a sample-barcoded 5' primer and a J-beta primer mix. Each TCR beta cDNA got a 12-nucleotide random molecular identifier. From the 5' RACE reads, TCRdb called clonotypes with MiXCR, one entry per CDR3 protein. Of 1.5 million to 2 million distinct CDR3 sequences in the sample, approximately 50% are singletons; the top ten hold approximately 2.1%. For this clonotype: Its antigen is currently unknown.

The V gene lost 6 bases and the J gene lost 0 bases, with 12 bases spanning the gap. Germline values: CDR1 MNHEY, CDR2 SVGEGT. The CDR3 sequence is 14 residues long. J is TRBJ2-7 and V is TRBV6-2 or TRBV6-3; D may be TRBD2 (6 bases). This clonotype was sampled from a woman between 35 and 50 years old in good health. Sequenced sample: blood. CDR3: CASRNGGSSYEQYF. CDR3 bases: TGTGCCAGCAGAAATGGGGGGAGCTCCTACGAGCAGTACTTC.